This TCR beta chain stems from a study of regulatory T cells in long-lasting Graves disease. Time point defined: persistent/refractory GD, antithyroid drugs over 5 years with positive TRAb. The TCR library was made from RNA that had been extracted from PBMCs in TRIzol. General observations from the study: Newly diagnosed patients had higher TCR diversity than persistent Graves' patients did.

Both iRepertoire HTBI primers and Arm-PCR of CDR3 regions were used to build the TCR beta libraries. Each CDR3 protein is one row after TCRdb ran MiXCR on the multiplex PCR reads. Here the sample spans 430,000 or so distinct CDR3 sequences, 21% being singletons. This clonotype was observed a few times. Antigen unknown. The specimen comprised peripheral blood mononuclear cells (PBMCs), sampled when the disease was refractory, from a patient treated with antithyroid drugs. The clonotype was recovered from a female donor with Graves disease.

This CDR3 reads CSALGLAGGPGELFF. The CDR3 DNA reads as TGCAGTGCTCTGGGACTAGCGGGAGGGCCCGGGGAGCTGTTTTTT. The V call is TRBV20-1, the J call TRBJ2-2; 16 nucleotides line up with TRBD2. The length of the CDR3 is 15 residues. Germline V lookup: CDR1 DFQATT, CDR2 SNEGSKA (reference sequence). With 5 bases clipped from V and 6 bases from J, the junction kept 3 bases outside the gene matches.